The 28 T cell receptor beta chains below were found in one sample sequenced in a study of memory CD4+ T cells and cytomegalovirus serostatus. The sort gate was single viable CD3+CD4+CD8-CD45RO+ cells for memory CD4+ T cells. This table comes from immunoSEQ multiplex PCR, and its TCRdb copy is limited to in-frame clones, with some not included. The sample gives 40,000 or so clones, about 80% of which show up once; 0.9% to 1.2% is in the top ten. Material for sequencing was memory CD4+ T cells from blood. The source is an adult in good health and CMV-seronegative.

The V call is TRBV6-6, the J call TRBJ2-2, with 7 bases lining up with TRBD1. Germline values: CDR1 MNHNY, CDR2 SVGAGI (reference sequence). The V and J ends lost 8 bases and 3 bases, in that order; junction bases with no gene match: 6. This CDR3 has 14 amino acids. The CDR3 reads CASAIGGHTGELFF. In DNA form, the CDR3 reads TGTGCCAGCGCAATAGGGGGCCACACCGGGGAGCTGTTTTTT.

The CDR3 region is CASSSGTGPYEQYF. CDR3 nucleotides: TGTGCCAGCAGCTCCGGGACAGGACCCTACGAGCAGTACTTC. The chain links TRBV11-2 to TRBJ2-7; 8 positions agree with TRBD1. The V gene's germline CDR1 is SGHAT and CDR2 FQNNGV. The CDR3 contains 14 residues. V lost 4 bases to trimming and J lost 2 bases; unmatched junction nucleotides: 4.

This chain uses TRBV5-4 with TRBJ1-2, with D uncertain. Per germline, CDR1 SGHNT and CDR2 YYREEE (reference sequence). Trimming cost V 3 bases and J 6 bases, with 18 bases left between them. The CDR3 runs 15 residues. The CDR3 DNA is TGTGCCAGCAGCTCAGACACGGCACAGTATAATGGCTACACCTTC. This translates into CASSSDTAQYNGYTF.

The chain joins TRBV6-6 to TRBJ2-1; TRBD2 might be the D (6 bases). V lost 2 bases, J lost 6 bases, and 11 bases lay in between. The CDR3 covers 14 residues. CDR1 is MNHNY and CDR2 is SVGAGI in the germline V gene (reference sequence). DNA for the CDR3: TGTGCCAGCAGTTACGGTCGGGAGCTCAATGAGCAGTTCTTC. It specifies CASSYGRELNEQFF.

The chain couples TRBV29-1 to TRBJ2-3, with 9 bases fitting TRBD2. The junction had 7 bases not matched to a gene; V was cut back by 6 bases and J by 6 bases. Germline V gene sequence: CDR1 SQVTM, CDR2 ANQGSEA. CDR3 length equals 13 residues. CDR3: CSVDSGSGDTQYF. In DNA form, the CDR3 reads TGCAGCGTCGATAGCGGGAGTGGTGATACGCAGTATTTT.

This clone appeared a few times. This chain uses TRBV7-3 with TRBJ1-1; TRBD1 might be the D (5 bases). The germline V gene encodes CDR1 SGHTA and CDR2 FQGTGA. CDR3 length equals 13 residues. Trimming removed 5 bases from V and 4 bases from J, with 11 bases in between. The CDR3 nucleotides read TGTGCCAGCAGCCAACAGAGGGGCACTGAAGCTTTCTTT. Translated, it gives CASSQQRGTEAFF.

The chain couples TRBV7-9 to TRBJ1-6; 8 nucleotides align to TRBD1. J was trimmed by 8 bases and V by 5 bases; bases with no gene match: 8. CDR1 SEHNR and CDR2 FQNEAQ come from the germline V gene (reference sequence). There are 15 residues in the CDR3. The CDR3 sequence is CASSPNGQGHSPLHF. Written as DNA, the CDR3 is TGTGCCAGCAGCCCCAATGGACAGGGCCATTCACCCCTCCACTTT.

The gene calls are TRBV6-1 and TRBJ2-1, with TRBD2 identical over 9 bases. CDR1 is MNHNS, CDR2 SASEGT, per germline. The CDR3 has 14 amino acids. V was clipped by 7 bases and J by 6 bases; unmatched bases: 7. The CDR3, as DNA: TGTGCCAGCACTTTAGCGGGAGTGATCAATGAGCAGTTCTTC. Residues: CASTLAGVINEQFF.

The chain carries TRBV29-1 and TRBJ2-5; maybe TRBD1 (6 bases). The J call could be wrong; TRBJ2-7 is a better fit for the DNA end. Germline V lookup: CDR1 SQVTM, CDR2 ANQGSEA. This CDR3 spans 13 amino acids. The CDR3 sequence: CSVRGDTDYEQYF. CDR3 DNA sequence: TGCAGCGTCCGTGGGGACACAGACTACGAGCAGTACTTC.

This clone was counted between two and nine times. V gene TRBV7-6 combines with J gene TRBJ1-2; no firm D call. The CDR3 totals 13 residues. V lost 1 base and J 3 bases, leaving 6 bases between the germline ends. CDR1 SGHVS and CDR2 FNYEAQ come from the germline V gene. CDR3 in amino acids: CASSLGEDYGYTF. DNA of the CDR3: TGTGCCAGCAGCTTAGGGGAGGACTATGGCTACACCTTC.

This clone was counted once. V and J are TRBV5-1 and TRBJ2-5, with D perhaps being TRBD1 or TRBD2 (5 bases each). Germline assignment: CDR1 SGHRS and CDR2 YFSETQ. Trimming shortened V by 2 bases and J by 5 bases, and 19 bases separated the two germline ends. The CDR3 covers 16 residues. For the CDR3, the DNA is TGCGCCAGCAGCTTAGGGGCGGGCCCTCGAGAGGAGACCCAGTACTTC. Residues: CASSLGAGPREETQYF.

The V and J genes are TRBV5-4 and TRBJ1-2; maybe TRBD1 (5 bases). The CDR3 sequence is 15 residues long. Trimming took off 2 bases at V and 8 bases at J, with 19 bases between the two ends. Per germline, CDR1 SGHNT and CDR2 YYREEE (reference sequence). The CDR3 spells CASSFPRQGLGGYTF. Here the CDR3 DNA reads TGTGCCAGCAGCTTCCCGCGGCAGGGCCTTGGGGGCTACACCTTC. Complete variable domain (other parts from reference TRBV5-4 and TRBJ1-2): ETGVTQSPTHLIKTRGQQVTLRCSSQSGHNTVSWYQQALGQGPQFIFQYYREEENGRGNFPPRFSGLQFPNYSSELNVNALELDDSALYLCASSFPRQGLGGYTFGSGTRLTVV.

The chain recombines TRBV7-9 with TRBJ1-1; TRBD1 matches 7 bases. The germline gives CDR1 SEHNR, CDR2 FQNEAQ (reference sequence). The CDR3 extends over 15 amino acids. V shed 7 bases, J shed 3 bases, and the junction held 11 bases outside the gene matches. The chain's CDR3 is CASTKYNDRDTEAFF. CDR3 in DNA: TGTGCCAGCACCAAATACAACGACAGGGACACTGAAGCTTTCTTT.

In DNA, the CDR3 is TGTGCCAGCAGCTTATCCCGAGATAGTAGGGATGGCTACACCTTC. This sequence encodes CASSLSRDSRDGYTF. This sequence joins TRBV7-3 and TRBJ1-2; D is unclear. The CDR3 consists of 15 residues. Per germline, CDR1 SGHTA and CDR2 FQGTGA. V was pared by 2 bases and J by 6 bases, with 16 bases between.

The V call is TRBV4-1, the J call TRBJ2-2; weak D call: TRBD2 (5 bases). CDR1 is MGHRA and CDR2 is YSYEKL in the germline V gene. V was cut by 4 bases and J by 4 bases, with 16 bases left in between. The CDR3 spans 16 residues. CDR3 nucleotide sequence: TGCGCCAGCAGCCGAGAGGGTCCCCCCGGCACCGGGGAGCTGTTTTTT. Amino acids: CASSREGPPGTGELFF.

The J gene is TRBJ2-7, the V gene TRBV19; D perhaps matches TRBD1 (6 bases). CDR1 is LNHDA, CDR2 SQIVND, per germline (reference sequence). The CDR3 totals 14 residues. Trimming removed 7 bases from V and 3 bases from J, with 16 bases in between. The CDR3 DNA reads as TGTGCCAGTAACCCGACAGGCGTCCACTACGAGCAGTACTTC. Protein sequence: CASNPTGVHYEQYF.

J is TRBJ2-5 and V is TRBV10-3, with 8 bases identical to TRBD1. The J call may not be correct, given that the DNA end is closer to TRBJ2-7. CDR3 length: 15 residues. Germline CDR1 reads ENHRY; CDR2 reads SYGVKD. As DNA, the CDR3 is TGTGCCATCAGTGAGCCCGGACAGGGTGCCTACGAGCAGTACTTC. Its protein is CAISEPGQGAYEQYF.

The sample holds a few counts of this clone. The chain is built from TRBV27 and TRBJ1-1; 10 bases are a match to TRBD1. CDR1 is MNHEY and CDR2 is SMNVEV in the germline V gene (reference sequence). The CDR3 covers 17 residues. The V and J ends lost 1 base and 5 bases, in that order; junction bases with no gene match: 10. CDR3 residues: CASSLFPLDRGHTEAFF. DNA of the CDR3: TGTGCCAGCAGTTTATTTCCCCTCGACAGGGGGCATACTGAAGCTTTCTTT.

The V call is TRBV6-1, the J call TRBJ1-2; D unclear. Germline-derived CDR1 and CDR2 are MNHNS and SASEGT. This CDR3 region has 14 residues. Trimming removed 2 bases from V and 4 bases from J, with 11 bases in between. CDR3 bases: TGTGCCAGCAGTGAACTGATCCCCAGCTATGGCTACACCTTC. This sequence encodes CASSELIPSYGYTF.

This clone was seen a single time. The chain is built from TRBV6-5 and TRBJ2-3; TRBD1 agrees at 8 bases. After removal of 5 bases from V and 6 bases from J, the junction contained 7 bases not matched to a gene. Looked up from germline, CDR1 is MNHEY and CDR2 is SVGAGI. CDR3 length equals 14 residues. The CDR3 sequence: CASSRTGYRDTQYF. CDR3 bases: TGTGCCAGCAGTCGGACAGGGTATAGGGATACGCAGTATTTT.

The chain recombines TRBV9 with TRBJ2-2; D unclear. Looked up from germline, CDR1 is SGDLS and CDR2 is YYNGEE. The CDR3 is 13 amino acids. V shed 0 bases and J shed 4 bases, with 4 bases lying between them. The CDR3 DNA follows: TGTGCCAGCAGCGTAGGGTTCACCGGGGAGCTGTTTTTT. Amino acids: CASSVGFTGELFF.

The rearrangement links TRBV29-1 to TRBJ1-4; D unclear. Trimming removed 6 bases at V and 6 bases at J, with 5 bases between. Germline loops: CDR1 SQVTM, CDR2 ANQGSEA. This CDR3 is built from 10 residues. The CDR3 nucleotides are TGCAGCGTGCGCGATGAAAAACTGTTTTTT. It is translated as CSVRDEKLFF.

The chain links TRBV10-3 to TRBJ2-6; D unresolved. The CDR3 extends over 15 amino acids. Germline V gives CDR1 ENHRY, CDR2 SYGVKD. Trimming removed 2 bases from V and 0 bases from J, with 5 bases in between. The CDR3 sequence: CAISESRSGANVLTF. The CDR3 nucleotides are TGTGCCATCAGTGAGAGCCGCTCTGGGGCCAACGTCCTGACTTTC.

This chain joins TRBV19 and TRBJ1-1; D not certain. CDR1 and CDR2 (germline): LNHDA, SQIVND (reference sequence). There are 13 residues in the CDR3. Trimming took off 6 bases at V and 0 bases at J, with 8 bases between the two ends. The CDR3 reads CASRQDMNTEAFF. DNA for the CDR3: TGTGCCAGTAGACAAGACATGAACACTGAAGCTTTCTTT.

The table lists this clone with a count of one. This chain uses TRBV7-2 with TRBJ2-1, with 8 bases aligning to TRBD2. V gave up 1 base and J gave up 1 base; unmatched junction bases: 3. CDR3 length: 16 residues. The V gene's germline CDR1 is SGHTA and CDR2 FQGNSA. The CDR3 DNA is TGTGCCAGCAGCTTAGTCAGCGGGAGTTCCTACAATGAGCAGTTCTTC. Its protein is CASSLVSGSSYNEQFF.

V and J are TRBV7-9 and TRBJ2-6, with unresolved D. The CDR3 sequence is 15 residues long. Germline assignment: CDR1 SEHNR and CDR2 FQNEAQ (reference sequence). Trimming removed 2 bases from V and 4 bases from J, with 9 bases in between. CDR3 sequence (DNA): TGTGCCAGCAGCTTAACCGGAGAAGGGGCCAACGTCCTGACTTTC. The encoded protein is CASSLTGEGANVLTF.

The chain recombines TRBV5-6 with TRBJ2-7; 10 nucleotides align to TRBD1. Trimming removed 0 bases from V and 3 bases from J; junction bases left unmatched: 3. Germline CDR1 SGHDT, CDR2 YYEEEE. The CDR3 extends over 15 amino acids. Written as DNA, the CDR3 is TGTGCCAGCAGCTTGGCCGGGACAGGGGACTACGAGCAGTACTTC. This encodes CASSLAGTGDYEQYF.

The rearrangement uses TRBV11-1 and TRBJ1-1; D unclear. The germline CDR1 and CDR2 sequences are SGHAT and FQDESV (reference sequence). The ends were cut back, 3 bases at V and 1 base at J, with 9 bases in the middle. CDR3 size: 14 residues. The CDR3 loop reads CASSLQTGNTEAFF. CDR3 coding DNA: TGTGCCAGCAGCTTGCAAACGGGGAACACTGAAGCTTTCTTT.